The T cell receptor beta chain described here comes from a study of T cell responses to AZD1222 COVID-19 vaccine. General study findings and limits: Scientists sampled the repertoires only once the peak T cell response had passed.

TCRdb's table, derived via immunoSEQ multiplex PCR, lists solely in-frame clones and lacks some. The sample comprises nearly 95,000 clones, 85% to 90% of which are singletons, and more than 2% rests with the top ten. In regard to this clone: Its antigen is undetermined. This sample includes further DNA sequences coding for the same CDR3.

The receptor's source is an adult who received the AZD1222 COVID-19 vaccine. Sample: peripheral blood, taken 28 days after the second AZD1222 dose.

In DNA form, the CDR3 reads TGTGCCAGCAGTTTTGATTACGAGCAGTACTTC. This sequence encodes CASSFDYEQYF. V gene TRBV6-5 combines with J gene TRBJ2-7, with D hard to call. V was shortened by 4 bases and J by 4 bases, with 5 bases between the two germline ends. CDR1 is MNHEY, CDR2 SVGAGI, per germline. The CDR3 has 11 amino acids.